In this sample, the clone carrying this T cell receptor (beta chain) turned up many times. The sample belongs to a study of T-cell memory formation after mild COVID-19. TCRdb re-called the 5' RACE reads through MiXCR, storing one row per CDR3 protein. In the table there are nearly 350,000 distinct CDR3 sequences, 13% of which are singletons. The junction had 0 bases not matched to a gene; V was cut back by 3 bases and J by 3 bases. In germline, CDR1 is LGHNA, CDR2 YNFKEQ. The CDR3 has 15 amino acids. Sequenced: PBMCs or a T cell subset sorted from them (not recorded which). The TCR originated in a man aged 18-30 years who had mild COVID-19 (a few samples of this study predate the infection). Cell type and time point are not known. The chain joins TRBV4-2 to TRBJ2-3; 13 bases agree with TRBD2. The CDR3 loop reads CASSQGLAGTDTQYF. The CDR3 DNA reads as TGTGCCAGCAGCCAGGGACTAGCGGGGACAGATACGCAGTATTTT.